This TCR beta chain originates from a study of blood T cells in healthy people across ages. Study-level results: Roughly linearly, TCR beta diversity per million T cells fell as age increased. Diversity was estimated from one million T cells, and these estimates were considered underestimates. Long-lived and aged donors differed, with more naive CD4+ cells and higher diversity in the long-lived.

The CDR3 length is 14 residues. The V gene lost 6 bases and the J gene lost 11 bases, with 22 bases spanning the gap. CDR1 is SEHNR, CDR2 FQNEAQ, per germline (reference sequence). With a J-beta primer mix and a sample-barcoded 5' primer, a second PCR ran roughly 6 to 11 cycles. TCRdb ran MiXCR on the 5' RACE reads and lists one entry per CDR3 protein. The table lists around 1,500,000 distinct CDR3 sequences, approximately 40% of them singletons. A word on this clonotype: Its antigen is not known.

This clonotype originated in a woman aged 18-30 years in good health. The specimen sequenced was blood. This chain connects TRBV7-9 to TRBJ2-5; weak D call: TRBD2 (6 bases). The CDR3: CASRFGGTYNEQYF. Written as DNA, the CDR3 is TGTGCCAGCAGGTTTGGCGGGACCTACAATGAGCAGTACTTC.